Listed below are T cell receptor beta chains from one sample, sequenced in a study of cytomegalovirus exposure and HLA in healthy donors. The protocol was immunoSEQ multiplex PCR, while the TCRdb copy is restricted to in-frame clones and leaves out a portion. Among about 200,000 clones listed, approximately 80% were seen once. Sequences were obtained from PBMCs. These receptors were collected from a boy aged 2 to 10 in good health and CMV-seronegative. The CDR3 runs from the conserved cysteine through the conserved F or W. The order of the fields is J gene, clone size, V gene, D gene, CDR3 DNA, CDR3 protein. The D gene is left open where the match is weak. Clone size appears in some rows only: once, few, many, or a class for an expanded clone.

>TRBJ2-7|once|TRBV7-8|-
TGTGCCAGCAGCCCCAGACACCATTCCTACGAGCAGTACTTC
CASSPRHHSYEQYF
>TRBJ2-2|once|TRBV18|-
TGTGCCAGCTCACCACGGGAAGGGGCTGGGACCGGGGAGCTGTTTTTT
CASSPREGAGTGELFF
>TRBJ1-4|-|TRBV5-5|-
TGTGCCAGCAGCTGGACCGGACAGAGGGTACATGAAAAACTGTTTTTT
CASSWTGQRVHEKLFF
>TRBJ2-6|-|TRBV5-4|-
TGTGCCAGCAGCTTGGCCAGCTCTGGGGCCAACGTCCTGACTTTC
CASSLASSGANVLTF
>TRBJ2-7|-|TRBV7-2|-
TGTGCCAGCAGCTCCCTGACTAGGTACGAGCAGTACTTC
CASSSLTRYEQYF
>TRBJ2-1|-|TRBV9|-
TGTGCCAGCGGTCGGGTGGCCAATGAGCAGTTCTTC
CASGRVANEQFF
>TRBJ2-7|-|TRBV28|-
TGTGCCAGCAGTTTACAGTTCTTCTACGAGCAGTACTTC
CASSLQFFYEQYF
>TRBJ1-6|-|TRBV4-3|TRBD1
TGCGCCAGCAGCCAAGATATGGGACAGGGGAGCTCCTATAATTCACCCCTCCACTTT
CASSQDMGQGSSYNSPLHF
>TRBJ2-1|once|TRBV9|TRBD1
TGTGCCAGCAGCGTATCGCAGGGGGCATCTAGTGAGCAGTTCTTC
CASSVSQGASSEQFF
>TRBJ2-7|once|TRBV11-2|-
TGTGCCAGCAGCTTAGCTCGACTTTACGAGCAGTACTTC
CASSLARLYEQYF
>TRBJ2-3|-|TRBV11-1|TRBD2
TGTGCCAGCAGCGGGACTAGCGGGGGGGCAGATACGCAGTATTTT
CASSGTSGGADTQYF
>TRBJ2-3|-|TRBV6-5|TRBD2
TGTGCCAGCAGTTACTCGGGGGGGGTCGCAGATACGCAGTATTTT
CASSYSGGVADTQYF
>TRBJ2-7|-|TRBV13|TRBD1
TGTGCCAGCAGCTTCCCTCTTGGGCAGGGGGTGAGCGAGCAGTACTTC
CASSFPLGQGVSEQYF
>TRBJ1-2|once|TRBV7-3|TRBD1
TGTGCCAGCAGCTACGGCCCGGGACAGGGGGCAGGTCTCACCTTC
CASSYGPGQGAGLTF
>TRBJ1-4|-|TRBV5-5|TRBD1
TGTGCCAGCAGCCTGGGACAGCGACAAACTAATGAAAAACTGTTTTTT
CASSLGQRQTNEKLFF
>TRBJ2-2|-|TRBV27|-
TGTGCCAGCAGTTTACAAGCGGGGAACACCGGGGAGCTGTTTTTT
CASSLQAGNTGELFF
>TRBJ2-3|few|TRBV9|-
TGTGCCAGCAGCGTAACGGGGGCAGATACGCAGTATTTT
CASSVTGADTQYF
>TRBJ1-5|-|TRBV6-9|TRBD1
TGTGCCAGAGGACAGGGGGCTTCGGGCAATCAGCCCCAGCATTTT
CARGQGASGNQPQHF
>TRBJ2-5|-|TRBV6-5|-
TGTGCCAGCAGCCGCCCGGGACTCCAAGAGACCCAGTACTTC
CASSRPGLQETQYF
>TRBJ2-2|-|TRBV5-6|TRBD2
TGTGCCAGCAGCTTGGGCCCCCCTACTAGCGGGTCGAACACCGGGGAGCTGTTTTTT
CASSLGPPTSGSNTGELFF
>TRBJ2-7|-|TRBV2|TRBD1
TGTGCCAGCAGCTGGGGACAGCCCTCCTACGAGCAGTACTTC
CASSWGQPSYEQYF
>TRBJ2-5|-|TRBV9|-
TGTGCCAGCAGCGGGATATTGGGCCCAGAGACCCAGTACTTC
CASSGILGPETQYF
>TRBJ2-4|-|TRBV4-2|-
TGTGCCAGCAGCCGAGACAGTCCACCAGCCAAAAACATTCAGTACTTC
CASSRDSPPAKNIQYF
>TRBJ1-2|-|TRBV6-1|-
TGTGCCAGCAGTGCCCAGGGGGGCTACACCTTC
CASSAQGGYTF
>TRBJ1-6|-|TRBV5-4|-
TGTGCCAGCAGCGGGGATGGGGCTAAGGGTTCACCCCTCCACTTT
CASSGDGAKGSPLHF
>TRBJ2-2|-|TRBV7-9|TRBD2
TGTGCCAGCAGCGGCATAGGGACTAGAGACAACGCGAACACCGGGGAGCTGTTTTTT
CASSGIGTRDNANTGELFF
>TRBJ1-1|once|TRBV12-5|TRBD1
TGTGCTAGTGGTCCAGGACAGGAGGCTTTCTTT
CASGPGQEAFF
>TRBJ1-2|few|TRBV7-2|TRBD1
TGTGCCAGCAGCCGGGACAGGGCGGTTATCTATGGCTACACCTTC
CASSRDRAVIYGYTF
>TRBJ1-4|-|TRBV7-9|-
TGTGCCAGCGCCCCTCCGACAGGCGCTAATGAAAAACTGTTTTTT
CASAPPTGANEKLFF
>TRBJ2-2|few|TRBV5-1|TRBD2
TGCGCCAGCAGCTTCAGCGGGACGGGGTATACCGGGGAGCTGTTTTTT
CASSFSGTGYTGELFF
>TRBJ1-2|-|TRBV7-2|-
TGTGCCAGCAGCTTCGGTGCAGGGCCTAGTGAAGGCTACACCTTC
CASSFGAGPSEGYTF
>TRBJ2-5|-|TRBV5-8|TRBD2
TGTGCCAGCAGCTTGGCCGGACTAGGAGAGACCCAGTACTTC
CASSLAGLGETQYF
>TRBJ1-2|few|TRBV7-9|-
TGTTCCAGCAGCTCTTCAAAGGACAGTAACTATGGCTACACCTTC
CSSSSSKDSNYGYTF
>TRBJ2-7|few|TRBV19|-
TGTGCCAGTAGTATGTCGGCAGGCTACGAGCAGTACTTC
CASSMSAGYEQYF
>TRBJ2-7|-|TRBV27|TRBD2
TGTGCCAGCAGTTTGTACGGGACTAGGGGACTCTACGAGCAGTACTTC
CASSLYGTRGLYEQYF
>TRBJ1-1|-|TRBV11-2|TRBD1
TGTGCCAGCAGTCGTCGACAGGGCGACACTGAAGCTTTCTTT
CASSRRQGDTEAFF
>TRBJ2-5|-|TRBV4-2|-
TGTGCCAGCAGCCAAGAAGGGGATGGGGAGACCCAGTACTTC
CASSQEGDGETQYF
>TRBJ2-1|-|TRBV18|TRBD2
TGTGCCAGCTCACCCATAGCGGGGGCCGACAATGAGCAGTTCTTC
CASSPIAGADNEQFF
>TRBJ1-1|-|TRBV6-6|TRBD1
TGTGCCAGCAGTGGGACAGGGGGCGTGAACACTGAAGCTTTCTTT
CASSGTGGVNTEAFF
>TRBJ2-5|few|TRBV5-1|-
TGCGCCAGCAGCTCGGCGGAGAGGGTGGGGGAGACCCAGTACTTC
CASSSAERVGETQYF
>TRBJ1-1|once|TRBV7-9|TRBD1
TGTGCCAGCAGCTGGGAGGGACAGGGCCCGGGAGCTTTCTTT
CASSWEGQGPGAFF
>TRBJ2-7|-|TRBV7-6|TRBD2
TGTGCCAGCAGCTTCGCCGGGACTAGCGGGGGGACCGTCTACGAGCAGTACTTC
CASSFAGTSGGTVYEQYF
>TRBJ1-4|-|TRBV7-9|-
TGTGCCAGCAGCCGAGGGTCCGGAGGTTCCAATGAAAAACTGTTTTTT
CASSRGSGGSNEKLFF
>TRBJ1-1|-|TRBV29-1|-
TGCAGCGTTGGGGAGGGAGGAGGCACTGAAGCTTTCTTT
CSVGEGGGTEAFF
>TRBJ2-1|-|TRBV19|TRBD2
TGTGCCAGTCACATAGCGGGGGGTGGAAATGAGCAGTTCTTC
CASHIAGGGNEQFF
>TRBJ2-1|-|TRBV5-6|TRBD2
TGTGCCAGCAGCTTTGTTTCTAGCGGGGGGGCCGGGGAGCAGTTCTTC
CASSFVSSGGAGEQFF
>TRBJ1-5|-|TRBV4-1|-
TGCGCCAGCAGCCAATATTTTACAGGGAATCAGCCCCAGCATTTT
CASSQYFTGNQPQHF
>TRBJ2-7|-|TRBV6-5|TRBD2
TGTGCCAGCAGCCGTAGCGGGGGGGAAGGAAACGAGCAGTACTTC
CASSRSGGEGNEQYF